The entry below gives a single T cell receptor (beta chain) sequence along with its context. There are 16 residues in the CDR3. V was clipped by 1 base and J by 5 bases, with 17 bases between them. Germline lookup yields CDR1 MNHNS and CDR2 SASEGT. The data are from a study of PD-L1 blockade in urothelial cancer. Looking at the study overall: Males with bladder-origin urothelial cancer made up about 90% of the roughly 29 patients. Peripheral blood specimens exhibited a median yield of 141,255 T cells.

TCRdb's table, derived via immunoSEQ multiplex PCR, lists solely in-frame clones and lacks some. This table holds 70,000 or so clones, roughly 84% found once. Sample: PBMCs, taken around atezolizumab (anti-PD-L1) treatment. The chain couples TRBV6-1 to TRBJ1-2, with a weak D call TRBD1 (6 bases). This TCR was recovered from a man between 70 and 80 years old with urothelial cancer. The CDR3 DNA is TGTGCCAGCAGTGAAGATCCACAGGGATCACCGTATGGCTACACCTTC. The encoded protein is CASSEDPQGSPYGYTF.